Below are 19 T cell receptor beta chains sequenced from a single sample in a study of beta chain features in type 1 diabetes. Study-wide points: A moderate, significant TCRB CDR3 shortening appeared in type 1 diabetes across four CD4+ subsets.

These receptors lack a known antigen. Sequencing targeted expressed TCRB transcripts, as all isolated RNA had been reverse transcribed. Clones were read by immunoSEQ multiplex PCR, and TCRdb kept only the in-frame ones, dropping some. The data contain 200,000 to 300,000 clones, roughly a tenth of them singletons. Material: naive CD4+ T cells from blood. These receptors were obtained from a man aged 25-45 years with type 1 diabetes.

Only a few counts were recorded for this clone. The chain uses TRBV28 and TRBJ2-5; tentative D call: TRBD1 (5 bases). There are 14 residues in the CDR3. Germline lookup yields CDR1 MDHEN and CDR2 SYDVKM. Between the trimmed V and J ends, which lost 2 bases and 7 bases, there was a span of 14 bases. The DNA for the CDR3 is TGTGCCAGCAGTTTACAACCGGGCAGGGTGACCCAGTACTTC. This sequence encodes CASSLQPGRVTQYF. The variable domain in full, completed from reference TRBV28 and TRBJ2-5, reads DVKVTQSSRYLVKRTGEKVFLECVQDMDHENMFWYRQDPGLGLRLIYFSYDVKMKEKGDIPEGYSVSREKKERFSLILESASTNQTSMYLCASSLQPGRVTQYFGPGTRLLVL.

This clone was recorded a few times. The J gene is TRBJ2-1, the V gene TRBV11-1; 9 bases line up with TRBD2. The CDR3 covers 16 residues. Germline CDR1 SGHAT, CDR2 FQDESV (reference sequence). With 4 bases clipped from V and 8 bases from J, the junction kept 12 bases outside the gene matches. The CDR3 DNA follows: TGTGCCAGCAGCTCCGTTGGGCGGGGGGGCAGGGATGAGCAGTTCTTC. Protein: CASSSVGRGGRDEQFF.

The chain joins TRBV7-2 to TRBJ2-3; 8 nucleotides agree with TRBD2. Germline V gene data show CDR1 as SGHTA and CDR2 as FQGNSA. With 2 bases clipped from V and 2 bases from J, the junction kept 6 bases outside the gene matches. CDR3 length equals 16 residues. The CDR3 nucleotides read TGTGCCAGCAGCTTAAAGTCGGGGGGGTCCACAGATACGCAGTATTTT. As protein: CASSLKSGGSTDTQYF.

V gene TRBV2 combines with J gene TRBJ2-1; tentatively, D is TRBD2 (6 bases). Deletions cut 9 bases from V and 3 bases from J, with 9 bases between. The CDR3 has 12 residues. Germline V gene sequence: CDR1 SNHLY, CDR2 FYNNEI. CDR3 in amino acids: CASGRDYNEQFF. DNA for the CDR3: TGTGCCAGTGGGCGGGACTACAATGAGCAGTTCTTC. Combining the CDR3 with reference TRBV2 and TRBJ2-1 gives the whole variable domain EPEVTQTPSHQVTQMGQEVILRCVPISNHLYFYWYRQILGQKVEFLVSFYNNEISEKSEIFDDQFSVERPDGSNFTLKIRSTKLEDSAMYFCASGRDYNEQFFGPGTRLTVL.

As to this clone: The same CDR3 also results from other DNA sequences found in this sample. The chain combines TRBV18 with TRBJ2-5; D ambiguous. V lost 2 bases and J 5 bases, leaving 6 bases between the germline ends. This CDR3 is 12 amino acids long. Germline values: CDR1 KGHSH, CDR2 LQKENI. The CDR3 sequence: CASSPTGETQYF. The CDR3 DNA reads TGTGCCAGCTCACCAACCGGGGAGACCCAGTACTTC.

The CDR3 DNA reads as TGTGCCAGCAGCTTTGGCATCCTCCAGGAGACCCAGTACTTC. Translating it yields CASSFGILQETQYF. V and J are TRBV9 and TRBJ2-5; the D is unclear. CDR3 size: 14 residues. In germline, CDR1 is SGDLS, CDR2 YYNGEE. The V end was cut by 4 bases, the J end by 5 bases, with 15 bases between.

This sequence joins TRBV15 and TRBJ2-7; D is unclear. The CDR3 length is 13 residues. Trimming took off 0 bases at V and 4 bases at J, with 7 bases between the two ends. Germline-derived CDR1 and CDR2 are LNHNV and YYDKDF (reference sequence). CDR3 DNA sequence: TGTGCCACCAGCAGAGATTCCCAGTACGAGCAGTACTTC. This codes for CATSRDSQYEQYF.

This clone was picked up a small number of times. This chain uses TRBV7-2 with TRBJ1-4; 8 bases fit TRBD1. The CDR3 contains 15 residues. Germline CDR1 is SGHTA and CDR2 is FQGNSA. V trimming: 5 bases; J trimming: 7 bases; junction bases outside the gene matches: 9. CDR3 loop: CASSLQSGGSEKLFF. CDR3 DNA: TGTGCCAGCAGCCTCCAGTCAGGGGGCAGTGAAAAACTGTTTTTT.

This rearrangement joins TRBV9 to TRBJ2-2; D unclear. The CDR3 consists of 13 residues. V was trimmed by 6 bases and J by 0 bases, leaving 6 bases between them. Germline V CDR1 and CDR2: SGDLS, YYNGEE. This CDR3 reads CASNPSNTGELFF. DNA for the CDR3: TGTGCCAGCAATCCGTCGAACACCGGGGAGCTGTTTTTT.

The rearrangement joins TRBV6-1 to TRBJ1-2; no definite D call. Germline lookup yields CDR1 MNHNS and CDR2 SASEGT. The CDR3 contains 11 residues. V lost 4 bases and J 5 bases, leaving 5 bases between the germline ends. CDR3 region: CASSVRYGYTF. In nucleotides, the CDR3 is TGTGCCAGCAGTGTCAGATATGGCTACACCTTC.

This clone was picked up a small number of times. This chain connects TRBV28 to TRBJ1-1, with 7 bases identical to TRBD1. Losses at the gene ends were 7 bases for V and 8 bases for J; bases not matched to a gene: 10. This CDR3 has 13 amino acids. Germline CDR1 and CDR2: MDHEN and SYDVKM. The CDR3 DNA sequence: TGTGCCAGCACTCCAGGGGGTAGAAACGAAGCTTTCTTT. It specifies CASTPGGRNEAFF.

The J gene is TRBJ2-1, the V gene TRBV5-4, with a tentative D call TRBD1 (6 bases). The CDR3 has 14 amino acids. From germline, CDR1 is SGHNT and CDR2 YYREEE (reference sequence). V was clipped by 5 bases and J by 7 bases, with 16 bases between them. CDR3 amino acids: CASSLGGGRNEQFF. The CDR3 DNA reads TGTGCCAGCAGTTTAGGTGGGGGCAGGAATGAGCAGTTCTTC.

This clone was counted a few times. In DNA, the CDR3 is TGCGCCAGCAGCCGGTATCTACGGGGGGGCCAGAATTCACCCCTCCACTTT. Amino acid sequence: CASSRYLRGGQNSPLHF. The chain employs TRBV4-1 and TRBJ1-6; possibly TRBD1 for D (6 bases). Trimming cost V 4 bases and J 7 bases, with 20 bases left between them. CDR3 length: 17 amino acids. The germline V gene encodes CDR1 MGHRA and CDR2 YSYEKL.

In the case of this clone: Other nucleotide sequences in the sample specify the same CDR3. The gene calls are TRBV5-1 and TRBJ2-5; 12 bases match TRBD2. This CDR3 spans 15 amino acids. V lost 4 bases, J lost 2 bases, and 3 bases stayed unmatched. Germline CDR1 SGHRS, CDR2 YFSETQ. CDR3 in DNA: TGCGCCAGCAGCACCGGACTAGCGGGGCAAGAGACCCAGTACTTC. It codes for CASSTGLAGQETQYF.

CDR3 sequence: CAWSVDRGPPWNQPQHF. The CDR3, as DNA: TGTGCCTGGAGTGTGGACAGGGGACCCCCTTGGAATCAGCCCCAGCATTTT. V and J are TRBV30 and TRBJ1-5, with 9 bases aligning to TRBD1. The junction had 10 bases not matched to a gene; V was cut back by 0 bases and J by 4 bases. The CDR3 has 17 residues. Germline loops: CDR1 GTSNPN, CDR2 SVGIG (reference sequence).

This clone has just a few counts. The chain has TRBV4-3 and TRBJ2-1, with 8 nucleotides matching TRBD2. The CDR3 has 16 amino acids. Germline V gives CDR1 LGHNA, CDR2 YSLEER. The J segment lost 6 bases and the V segment lost 0 bases, leaving 7 bases of the junction unmatched. The CDR3 reads CASSQDRERGSNEQFF. The CDR3 nucleotides read TGCGCCAGCAGCCAAGATCGGGAGCGGGGGAGCAATGAGCAGTTCTTC.

Only a few counts were recorded for this clone. This chain links TRBV7-9 with TRBJ1-1; no clear D. Trimming took 5 bases from V and 3 from J, leaving 16 bases between them. This CDR3 has 15 amino acids. CDR1 SEHNR and CDR2 FQNEAQ come from the germline V gene (reference sequence). DNA for the CDR3: TGTGCCAGCAGCCCCATACATGGTTTGGACACTGAAGCTTTCTTT. Its protein is CASSPIHGLDTEAFF.

This chain uses TRBV6-4 with TRBJ1-5; no definite D call. The CDR3 spans 13 residues. Trimming removed 4 bases at V and 6 bases at J, with 10 bases between. In germline, CDR1 is MRHNA, CDR2 SNTAGT. The CDR3: CASSGLLRQPQHF. CDR3 DNA: TGTGCCAGCAGTGGGCTTTTACGTCAGCCCCAGCATTTT.

This clone was seen a handful of times. The genes are TRBV19 and TRBJ2-5, with 8 bases that match TRBD2. Trimming at V came to 9 bases and at J to 4 bases, leaving 7 bases not matched to a gene. CDR1 and CDR2 from the germline V gene are LNHDA and SQIVND (reference sequence). This CDR3 is built from 13 residues. This chain's CDR3 is CASRRGGGETQYF. The DNA of the CDR3 is TGTGCCAGCCGACGGGGGGGCGGAGAGACCCAGTACTTC. Variable domain in full (rest from reference TRBV19 and TRBJ2-5): DGGITQSPKYLFRKEGQNVTLSCEQNLNHDAMYWYRQDPGQGLRLIYYSQIVNDFQKGDIAEGYSVSREKKESFPLTVTSAQKNPTAFYLCASRRGGGETQYFGPGTRLLVL.